This T cell receptor (beta chain) is from a study of regulatory T cells in long-lasting Graves disease. This clonotype showed up just a few times. Time point reported: newly diagnosed GD, antithyroid drugs for less than 3 months. From PBMCs, RNA was extracted and then used to make the TCR library. EDTA tubes received approximately 9 milliliters of drawn peripheral blood. The CDR3 contains 13 residues. Trimming took 5 bases from V and 5 from J; bases not matched to a gene: 6. Germline V gene lookup returns CDR1 DFQATT and CDR2 SNEGSKA (reference sequence). Combining iRepertoire HTBI primers with Arm-PCR of CDR3 regions, the authors built TCR beta libraries. TCRdb fed the multiplex PCR reads into MiXCR, producing one record per CDR3 protein. This sample has 400,000 to 500,000 distinct CDR3 sequences, with around 15% found just once. This sample was shared with a second study, whose subject was T cells in Graves' hyperthyroidism and ophthalmopathy.

This rearrangement joins TRBV20-1 to TRBJ1-2; 9 positions match TRBD1. The sequence derives from a woman in her late teens or twenties with Graves disease. The sample in question was peripheral blood mononuclear cells (PBMCs), obtained at new diagnosis, from a patient treated with antithyroid drugs. In DNA, the CDR3 is TGCAGTGCTTATAAGACAGGGGGTTATGGCTACACCTTC. Its translation is CSAYKTGGYGYTF.